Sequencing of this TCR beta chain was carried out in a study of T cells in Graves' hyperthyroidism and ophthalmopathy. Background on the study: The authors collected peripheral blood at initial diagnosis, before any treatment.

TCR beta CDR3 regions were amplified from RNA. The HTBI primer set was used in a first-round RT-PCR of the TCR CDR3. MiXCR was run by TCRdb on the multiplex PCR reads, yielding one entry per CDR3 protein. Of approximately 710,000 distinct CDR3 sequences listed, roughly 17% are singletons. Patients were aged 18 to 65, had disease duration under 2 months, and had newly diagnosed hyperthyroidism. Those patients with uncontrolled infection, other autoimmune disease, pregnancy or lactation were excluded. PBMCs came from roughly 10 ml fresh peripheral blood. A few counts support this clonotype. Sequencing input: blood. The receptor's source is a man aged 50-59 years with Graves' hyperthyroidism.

The CDR3 region is CASSLLASNYGYTF. The DNA of the CDR3 is TGTGCCAGCAGCTTACTGGCGTCTAACTATGGCTACACCTTC. J is TRBJ1-2 and V is TRBV11-1; D unclear. CDR1 SGHAT and CDR2 FQDESV come from the germline V gene (reference sequence). The CDR3 covers 14 residues. Between the trimmed V and J ends, which lost 2 bases and 0 bases, there was a span of 7 bases.